The sequence of this T cell receptor beta chain was determined in a study of blood T cell repertoires in COVID-19. The table came from immunoSEQ multiplex PCR; TCRdb's copy has only in-frame clones and leaves some out. Among about 89,000 clones listed, around three quarters were seen once. This CDR3 is built from 17 residues. The germline V and J ends were trimmed by 0 bases and 3 bases, with 17 bases remaining between them. The germline V gene has CDR1 LGHNA and CDR2 YNFKEQ. The sequencing input was peripheral blood. V usage is TRBV4-2 and J usage is TRBJ1-2; weak D call: TRBD1 (5 bases). The clonotype comes from a human donor in a cohort sampled during active COVID-19. CDR3 in DNA: TGTGCCAGCAGCCAAGAGTTGGGAACAGGACGTGACTATGGCTACACCTTC. The encoded protein is CASSQELGTGRDYGYTF.